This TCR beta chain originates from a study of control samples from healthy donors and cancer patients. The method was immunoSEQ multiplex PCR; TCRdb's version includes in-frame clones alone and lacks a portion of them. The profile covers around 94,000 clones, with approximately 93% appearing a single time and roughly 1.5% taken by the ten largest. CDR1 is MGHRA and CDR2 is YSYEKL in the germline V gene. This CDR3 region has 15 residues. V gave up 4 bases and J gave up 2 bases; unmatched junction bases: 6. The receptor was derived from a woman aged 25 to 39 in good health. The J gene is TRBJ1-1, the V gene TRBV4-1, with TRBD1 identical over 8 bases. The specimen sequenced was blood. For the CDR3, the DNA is TGCGCCAGCAGCCCCGGACAGGGCCCAAACACTGAAGCTTTCTTT. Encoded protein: CASSPGQGPNTEAFF.